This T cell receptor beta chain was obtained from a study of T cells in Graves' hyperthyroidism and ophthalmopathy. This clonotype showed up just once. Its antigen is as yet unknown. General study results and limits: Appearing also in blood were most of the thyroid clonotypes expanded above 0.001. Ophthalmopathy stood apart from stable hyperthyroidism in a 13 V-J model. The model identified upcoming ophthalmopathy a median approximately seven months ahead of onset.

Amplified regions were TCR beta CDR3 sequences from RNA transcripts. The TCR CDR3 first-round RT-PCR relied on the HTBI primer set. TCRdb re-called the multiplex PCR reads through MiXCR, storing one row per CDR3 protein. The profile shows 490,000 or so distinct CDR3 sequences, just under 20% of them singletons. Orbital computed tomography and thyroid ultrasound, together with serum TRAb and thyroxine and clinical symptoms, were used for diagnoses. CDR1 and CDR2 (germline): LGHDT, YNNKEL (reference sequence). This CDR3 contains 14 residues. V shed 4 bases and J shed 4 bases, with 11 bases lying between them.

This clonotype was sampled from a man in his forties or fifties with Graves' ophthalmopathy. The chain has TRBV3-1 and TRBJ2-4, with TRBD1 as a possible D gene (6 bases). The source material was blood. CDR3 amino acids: CASSPLGQKNIQYF. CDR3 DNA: TGTGCCAGCAGCCCCCTCGGACAGAAAAACATTCAGTACTTC. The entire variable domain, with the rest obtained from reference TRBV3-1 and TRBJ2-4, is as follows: DTAVSQTPKYLVTQMGNDKSIKCEQNLGHDTMYWYKQDSKKFLKIMFSYNNKELIINETVPNRFSPKSPDKAHLNLHINSLELGDSAVYFCASSPLGQKNIQYFGAGTRLSVL.